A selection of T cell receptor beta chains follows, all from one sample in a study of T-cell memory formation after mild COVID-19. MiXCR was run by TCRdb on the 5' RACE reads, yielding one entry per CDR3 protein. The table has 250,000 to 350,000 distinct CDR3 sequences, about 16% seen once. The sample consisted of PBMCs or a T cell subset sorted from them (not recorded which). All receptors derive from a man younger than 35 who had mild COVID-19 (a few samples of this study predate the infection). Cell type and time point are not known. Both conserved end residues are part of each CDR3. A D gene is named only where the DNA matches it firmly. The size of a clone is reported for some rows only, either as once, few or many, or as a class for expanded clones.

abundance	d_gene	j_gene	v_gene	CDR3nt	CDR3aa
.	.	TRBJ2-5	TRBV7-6	TGTGCCAGCAGCTTTCTCCAGGCGGAGACCCAGTACTTC	CASSFLQAETQYF
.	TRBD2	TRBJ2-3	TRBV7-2	TGTGCCAGCAGCTTAGGGTGGACTAGCGCAGATACGCAGTATTTT	CASSLGWTSADTQYF
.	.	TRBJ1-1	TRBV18	TGTGCCAGCTCACCCGACAGATCGAACACTGAAGCTTTCTTT	CASSPDRSNTEAFF
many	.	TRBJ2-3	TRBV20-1	TGCAGTGCTAGAGATGCTGCAGATACGCAGTATTTT	CSARDAADTQYF
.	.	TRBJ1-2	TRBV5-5	TGTGCCAGCAGCTTGAACCCGAGTGGTCTTAACTATGGCTACACCTTC	CASSLNPSGLNYGYTF
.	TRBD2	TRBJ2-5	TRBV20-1	TGCAGTGCTAGGAGAAGCGGGGGACCGTACCAAGAGACCCAGTACTTC	CSARRSGGPYQETQYF
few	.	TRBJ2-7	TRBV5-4	TGTGCCAGCAGCTTGTGGGGGGCGGGTGAGCAGTACTTC	CASSLWGAGEQYF
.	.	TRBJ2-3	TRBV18	TGTGCCAGCTCACCGTCGCGAAGCGGGTACACTACGTCTAGCACAGATACGCAGTATTTT	CASSPSRSGYTTSSTDTQYF
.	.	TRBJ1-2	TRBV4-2	TGTGCCAGCAGCCAAGATCGTGGTCGTTTCGACTATGGCTACACCTTC	CASSQDRGRFDYGYTF
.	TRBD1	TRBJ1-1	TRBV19	TGTGCCAGTAGTCCAACCCGGACAGGCGGGAACACTGAAGCTTTCTTT	CASSPTRTGGNTEAFF
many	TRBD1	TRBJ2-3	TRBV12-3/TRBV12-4	TGTGCCAGCAGCCGTCGGGACAGGGCCAGCACAGATACGCAGTATTTT	CASSRRDRASTDTQYF
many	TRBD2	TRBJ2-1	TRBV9	TGTGCCAGCAGTGTGGGACTAGCGGGGGCCTACAATGAGCAGTTCTTC	CASSVGLAGAYNEQFF
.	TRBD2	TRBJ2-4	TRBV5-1	TGCGCCAGCAACCCAGCGGGGAGAGGAGGCATTCAGTACTTC	CASNPAGRGGIQYF
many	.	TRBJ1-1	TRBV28	TGTGCCAGCAGTTTATACCAAGTTGTGGGAGAAGCTTTCTTT	CASSLYQVVGEAFF
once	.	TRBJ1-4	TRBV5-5	TGTGCCAGCAGCTTGGAAGGCTGGGATGGTGAAAAACTGTTTTTT	CASSLEGWDGEKLFF
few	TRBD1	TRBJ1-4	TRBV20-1	TGCAGTGCTCCTACAGGGGGGGAGGAAAAACTGTTTTTT	CSAPTGGEEKLFF
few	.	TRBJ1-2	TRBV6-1	TGTGCCAGCAGTGAATCGGGTTCCTATGGCTACACCTTC	CASSESGSYGYTF
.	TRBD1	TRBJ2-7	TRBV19	TGTGCCAGTAGTGGGGACAGGGTTGCCGAGCAGTACTTC	CASSGDRVAEQYF
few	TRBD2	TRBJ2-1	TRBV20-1	TGCAGTGCTAGTGATCGCGGGAGCTCCTACAATGAGCAGTTCTTC	CSASDRGSSYNEQFF
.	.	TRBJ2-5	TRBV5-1	TGCGCCAGCAGCTTGGACTCTAACAGGGTGTTTTCGTTGGAGACCCAGTACTTC	CASSLDSNRVFSLETQYF
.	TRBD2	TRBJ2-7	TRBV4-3	TGCGCCAGCAGCCAAGAAACCGGGACTAGCGTCGGCGAGCAGTACTTC	CASSQETGTSVGEQYF
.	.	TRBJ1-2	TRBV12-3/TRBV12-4	TGTGCCAGCAGTTTGGGGACATATGGCTACACCTTC	CASSLGTYGYTF
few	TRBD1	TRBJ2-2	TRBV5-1	TGCGCCAGCAGCTCGGGGGCCGGACAGGGGGACACCGGGGAGCTGTTTTTT	CASSSGAGQGDTGELFF
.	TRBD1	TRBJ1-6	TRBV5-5	TGTGCCAGCAGCTTTCCAGGGGGCTATTCACCCCTCCACTTT	CASSFPGGYSPLHF
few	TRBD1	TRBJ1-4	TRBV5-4	TGTGCCAGCAGGGATAGCCGACAGGGCGGCGAAAAACTGTTTTTT	CASRDSRQGGEKLFF
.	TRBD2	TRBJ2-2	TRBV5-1	TGCGCCAGCAGCTTCGTTGGCGGACTAGCGGGGACAATACTCAACACCGGGGAGCTGTTTTTT	CASSFVGGLAGTILNTGELFF
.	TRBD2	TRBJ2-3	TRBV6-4	TGTGCCAGCAGTGTCACTAGCGGAAACACAGATACGCAGTATTTT	CASSVTSGNTDTQYF
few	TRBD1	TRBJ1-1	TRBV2	TGTGCCAGCAGGGTGACAGGGACCCTCACTGAAGCTTTCTTT	CASRVTGTLTEAFF
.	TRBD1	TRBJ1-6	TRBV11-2	TGTGCCAGCAGCTGGGACAGAGTACGATCACCCCTCCACTTT	CASSWDRVRSPLHF
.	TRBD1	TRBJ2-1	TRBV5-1	TGCGCCAGCAGCATATTACTACAGGGGGCAAGAGAGCAGTTCTTC	CASSILLQGAREQFF
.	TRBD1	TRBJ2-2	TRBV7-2	TGTGCCAGCAGCCCAGGACAGGGACTGATGGTTCACACCGGGGAGCTGTTTTTT	CASSPGQGLMVHTGELFF
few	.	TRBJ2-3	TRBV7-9	TGTGCCAGCAGCTTGGCCCAGGCGTCGAATACGCAGTATTTT	CASSLAQASNTQYF
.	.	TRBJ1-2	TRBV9	TGTGCCAGCAGCGAACCCACGGGGGCTGGCTACACCTTC	CASSEPTGAGYTF
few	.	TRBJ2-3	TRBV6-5	TGTGCCAGCAGGAGGCTAGTAAGGGATACGCAGTATTTT	CASRRLVRDTQYF
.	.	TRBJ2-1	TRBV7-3	TGTGCCAGCAGCTTGGGGGGAGATGATGAGCAGTTCTTC	CASSLGGDDEQFF